Sequencing of this TCR beta chain was carried out in a study of vaccination and CD4 T cells after COVID-19. Study-wide context: Four females and six males made up the convalescents, two of whom were Hispanic. Investigators stimulated cells with overlapping spike peptides drawn from SARS-CoV-2, HCoV-NL63, HCoV-OC43 and HCoV-229E.

Study-wide results and limits: Spike mono-reactivity applied to 304 of 307 vaccine-specific clones detected in convalescent patients.

Oncomine TCR Beta short-read sequencing was applied to DNA from cultured CD4+ T cells. TCRdb re-called the PCR reads with MiXCR, one entry per CDR3 protein. The repertoire holds about 23,000 distinct CDR3 sequences, roughly 62% seen once, with less than 25% in the top ten. Worth noting for this clonotype: Its antigen remains unidentified.

The treatment was: approximately nine-day PBMC culture with coronavirus spike peptide pools or control peptides (ViraFEST assay). Via ViraFEST, peptide pools expanded antigen-specific T cells before TCR sequencing. CDR1 is MNHEY, CDR2 SVGAGI, per germline. Between the trimmed V and J ends, which lost 0 bases and 4 bases, there was a span of 13 bases. The CDR3 consists of 16 residues. The starting material was CD4+ T cells from blood, cultured in vitro, obtained after SARS-CoV-2 vaccination. The V call is TRBV6-5, the J call TRBJ1-5; D may be TRBD1 (6 bases). The clonotype comes from a human donor who received a COVID-19 vaccine. CDR3 protein: CASSYSEGGSNQPQHF. DNA for the CDR3: TGTGCCAGCAGTTACTCCGAAGGGGGAAGTAATCAGCCCCAGCATTTT.